Presented here are 9 T cell receptor beta chains from one specimen sequenced in a study of cytomegalovirus exposure and HLA in healthy donors. With 60 Vbeta and 13 Jbeta primers, the PCR was carried out. The assay was immunoSEQ multiplex PCR, and TCRdb's table has in-frame clones only and misses some. The sample records about 90,000 clones, roughly 80% being singletons. Sequenced material: PBMCs. The receptors come from a woman between 35 and 50 years old in good health and CMV-seropositive.

The genes are TRBV4-1 and TRBJ2-1; TRBD2 agrees at 7 bases. This CDR3 has 16 amino acids. V shed 4 bases, J shed 4 bases, and the junction held 10 bases outside the gene matches. Germline CDR1 is MGHRA and CDR2 is YSYEKL. CDR3 DNA sequence: TGCGCCAGCAGCCTCGTAACGGGAGGACCTTACAATGAGCAGTTCTTC. Protein: CASSLVTGGPYNEQFF.

This clone was recorded only once. The DNA for the CDR3 is TGTGCCAGCAGTTATCGGGACAATGTAGGAGCTTTCTTT. Its protein is CASSYRDNVGAFF. The chain combines TRBV6-1 with TRBJ1-1; tentatively, D is TRBD1 (6 bases). Germline V gene sequence: CDR1 MNHNS, CDR2 SASEGT. This CDR3 is 13 amino acids long. Trimming stripped 5 bases from V and 10 bases from J, with 17 bases between.

The rearrangement uses TRBV7-9 and TRBJ2-2; 7 positions agree with TRBD2. The CDR3 is 15 amino acids. CDR1 and CDR2 from the germline V gene are SEHNR and FQNEAQ (reference sequence). Germline trimming cut 5 bases from V and 1 base from J; bases unmatched to any gene: 4. CDR3 bases: TGTGCCAGCAGCCGGGGGGATTTGAACACCGGGGAGCTGTTTTTT. It translates to CASSRGDLNTGELFF.

This clone has only a few counts. CDR3 DNA sequence: TGCAGCGTTGAATTCTCGGGGGTGGCTGAAAAACTGTTTTTT. Translated: CSVEFSGVAEKLFF. The chain carries TRBV29-1 and TRBJ1-4, with D possibly matching TRBD1 (5 bases). The V gene lost 2 bases and the J gene lost 7 bases, with 14 bases spanning the gap. This CDR3 comprises 14 residues. Germline CDR1 is SQVTM and CDR2 is ANQGSEA.

V is TRBV5-1 and J is TRBJ2-7; D unresolved. Germline assignment: CDR1 SGHRS and CDR2 YFSETQ. V was shortened by 0 bases and J by 2 bases, with 12 bases between the two germline ends. This CDR3 has 15 residues. CDR3 in DNA: TGCGCCAGCAGCTTGGACCCCAGGTCCACCTACGAGCAGTACTTC. It specifies CASSLDPRSTYEQYF.

This clone has more than one count but fewer than ten. The genes are TRBV14 and TRBJ1-5; the D gene is possibly TRBD1 (5 bases). CDR1 SGHDN and CDR2 FVKESK come from the germline V gene. V lost 3 bases and J 4 bases, leaving 13 bases between the germline ends. The CDR3 covers 15 residues. This CDR3 reads CASSHLGGANQPQHF. CDR3 DNA: TGTGCCAGCAGCCATTTAGGAGGGGCGAATCAGCCCCAGCATTTT. Based on the CDR3 plus reference TRBV14 and TRBJ1-5, the full variable domain is EAGVTQFPSHSVIEKGQTVTLRCDPISGHDNLYWYRRVMGKEIKFLLHFVKESKQDESGMPNNRFLAERTGGTYSTLKVQPAELEDSGVYFCASSHLGGANQPQHFGDGTRLSIL.

The CDR3 bases are TGTGCCAGTATAGGAAGGATAGCGGGCTACAATGAGCAGTTCTTC. It codes for CASIGRIAGYNEQFF. The chain recombines TRBV19 with TRBJ2-1, with 7 positions matching TRBD2. V was pared by 7 bases and J by 3 bases, with 9 bases of the junction left unmatched. Germline CDR1 is LNHDA and CDR2 is SQIVND (reference sequence). The CDR3 is made up of 15 amino acids. Based on the CDR3 plus reference TRBV19 and TRBJ2-1, the full variable domain is DGGITQSPKYLFRKEGQNVTLSCEQNLNHDAMYWYRQDPGQGLRLIYYSQIVNDFQKGDIAEGYSVSREKKESFPLTVTSAQKNPTAFYLCASIGRIAGYNEQFFGPGTRLTVL.

This clone was seen a single time. The V and J genes are TRBV19 and TRBJ2-1, with 7 nucleotides matching TRBD1. The CDR3 sequence is 15 residues long. In germline, CDR1 is LNHDA, CDR2 SQIVND (reference sequence). J was trimmed by 4 bases and V by 4 bases; bases with no gene match: 7. CDR3 nucleotide sequence: TGTGCCAGTAGTAAACAGGGGACCTTATACAATGAGCAGTTCTTC. Residues: CASSKQGTLYNEQFF.

This clone was seen once. The chain is built from TRBV27 and TRBJ1-4; D remains ambiguous. Germline V gives CDR1 MNHEY, CDR2 SMNVEV (reference sequence). V gave up 8 bases and J gave up 3 bases, with 10 bases separating them. CDR3 length: 13 amino acids. In DNA, the CDR3 is TGTGCCAGCGGTAAGGGAGCTAATGAAAAACTGTTTTTT. It specifies CASGKGANEKLFF.